This TCR beta chain was observed in a study of blood T cell repertoires in COVID-19 (dated by TCRdb to the early 2020s). At the level of the whole study: Collaborator samples came from the United States, Italy and Spain and covered acute and convalescent phases of COVID-19. The prospective study material was composed of cDNA or gDNA derived from T cells, B-cell-depleted T cells, or PBMCs. Subjects who had been exposed to COVID-19, were actively infected with it, or had recovered from it provided the deeply sampled blood TCRbeta repertoires that made up the dataset. The repertoires were released in a freely available public database meant as a resource for research on the immune response to SARS-CoV-2. Samples were obtained from the ongoing ImmuneRACE study (first 160 participants) and from 1,254 subjects provided by 6 global collaborators. Sample metadata almost always included a de-identified subject ID, COVID-19 status, age in years and sex. HLA class I and class II types, where available, came from metadata supplied by the sample provider rather than from assay-based typing. Overall study results and their limits: The quantity of clinical and demographic metadata differed by source and by participant and was supplied without curation.

Whole blood was collected in K2EDTA tubes by collaborating institutions according to the institutions' own protocols. For TCRbeta analysis, collaborators shipped samples in one of three forms: frozen whole blood, isolated PBMCs, or DNA extracted from either of those sample types. V ends up 4 bases short and J 2 bases short, with an unmatched junction base count of 6. The germline V gene encodes CDR1 LGHNA and CDR2 YNFKEQ. The CDR3 covers 17 residues, taking in both the cysteine and the phenylalanine. The retained sequence is limited to the CDR3, 51 bases, with the frame set at the first base. TCRbeta CDR3 regions were amplified from genomic DNA by means of the immunoSEQ Assay, a bias-controlled multiplex PCR. Under the source paper's analysis protocol: Nucleated cell counts per sample were estimated from amplification of reference gene primers within the assay. Sequence reads were collapsed and filtered to measure the absolute abundance of every unique TCRbeta CDR3 rearrangement. For each sample, productive Simpson clonality was calculated by taking the square root of Simpson's diversity index across productive rearrangements. What TCRdb holds here is the immuneACCESS table cut down to in-frame rearrangements. Part of the clones is not present; checked against another copy, under half of the missing clones reflect an unresolved V gene, and the others are unexplained. V and J calls plus clone size are reproduced from that table; the DNA served to infer D and trimming. This sample has 100,000 to 130,000 clones in its table, and about 91% of those were observed once. 5.5% to 8% of the sample comes from the top ten.

About this clone: Its antigen is not yet known. There are no base qualities to consult, and no much larger clone falls within one base.

Sequencing was carried out using peripheral blood. The sequence came from a man aged 50-60 years with active or convalescent COVID-19. This chain is built from TRBV4-2 and TRBJ2-3, and 13 junctional nucleotides match TRBD2. The DNA reads TGTGCCAGCAGCCTGGGGACTAGCGGGACGAACACAGATACGCAGTATTTT. Its product reads: CASSLGTSGTNTDTQYF.